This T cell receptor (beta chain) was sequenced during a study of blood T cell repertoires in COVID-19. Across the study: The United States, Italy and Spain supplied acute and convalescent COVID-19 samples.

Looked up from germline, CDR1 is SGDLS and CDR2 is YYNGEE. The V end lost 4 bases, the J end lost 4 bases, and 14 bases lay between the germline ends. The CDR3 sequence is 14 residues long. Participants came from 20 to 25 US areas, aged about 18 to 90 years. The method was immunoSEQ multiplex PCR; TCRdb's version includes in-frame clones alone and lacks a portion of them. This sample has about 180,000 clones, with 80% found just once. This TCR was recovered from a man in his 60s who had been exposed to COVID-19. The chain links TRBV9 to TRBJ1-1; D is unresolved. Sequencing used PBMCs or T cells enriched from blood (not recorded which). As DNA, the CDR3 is TGTGCCAGCAGCAGACGCATGGAGGGCACTGAAGCTTTCTTT. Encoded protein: CASSRRMEGTEAFF.